The text below deals with one TCR beta chain. V was cut by 2 bases and J by 0 bases, with 13 bases left in between. The CDR3 covers 16 residues. CDR1 is SGHAT, CDR2 FQNNGV, per germline. The data originate from a study of blood T cell repertoires in COVID-19. The wider study: Sites in the United States, Italy and Spain provided acute and convalescent COVID-19 samples. T cells, B-cell-depleted T cells, or PBMCs provided the cDNA or gDNA that served as material.

As originally analysed: Nucleated cell number was recorded as an estimate derived from reference gene primer amplification. The protocol was immunoSEQ multiplex PCR, while the TCRdb copy is restricted to in-frame clones and leaves out a portion. V, J and clone size derive from that table, while D and trimming were established from the DNA sequence. The profile shows about 94,000 clones, around 87% of them singletons. V and J are TRBV11-2 and TRBJ1-1; D unclear. Sequenced input: peripheral blood. The source is a human donor with acute or convalescent COVID-19. The donor label of this sample is uncertain. For the CDR3, the DNA is TGTGCCAGCAGCTTAAGTTTTGGGGAGGTGAACACTGAAGCTTTCTTT. The encoded protein is CASSLSFGEVNTEAFF.